This entry concerns a single T cell receptor (beta chain). A read error may produce the germline difference seen at one junction end. The entry originates in a study of control samples from healthy donors and cancer patients. Sequencing used immunoSEQ multiplex PCR; TCRdb keeps in-frame clones, though not all of them. The sample yields about 28,000 clones, 70% to 80% seen once. There are 13 residues in the CDR3. The germline CDR1 and CDR2 sequences are SGDLS and YYNGEE. Source material: PBMCs. The receptor comes from a man aged 60-69 years with head and neck cancer. The chain has TRBV9 and TRBJ1-4, with D maybe TRBD1 (5 bases). In DNA form, the CDR3 reads TGTGCCAGCAGCGTACAGGGAGATTCCCGACCCTATTTT. Translated: CASSVQGDSRPYF.